These 26 T cell receptor beta chains originate from one sample sequenced in a study of response to subunit inactivated influenza vaccine. TCRdb re-analysed the RT-PCR reads in MiXCR, keeping a single row per CDR3 protein. Of about 570,000 distinct CDR3 sequences listed, approximately 11% are singletons. These sequences were also reported in another study, on T cells expressing NK-cell markers. This second study notes: With UMIs, 5'RACE template switching was used to make TCR beta cDNA.

Sequencing was performed on PBMCs from blood, taken on the day of vaccination. These receptors were collected from a man in his forties or fifties who received an inactivated influenza vaccine.

Points on this clonotype: One junction end does not reproduce the germline sequence, and a read error may be involved. The CDR3 spells CASNLSWETHYF. Here the CDR3 DNA reads TGTGCCAGCAACCTCTCATGGGAGACCCATTACTTC. The chain has TRBV28 and TRBJ2-5, with D possibly being TRBD2 (5 bases). Germline CDR1 is MDHEN and CDR2 is SYDVKM. The CDR3 runs to 12 residues.

This clonotype was detected a few times. The V call is TRBV5-1, the J call TRBJ2-1; TRBD1 matches 11 bases. V lost 4 bases, J lost 2 bases, and 2 bases stayed unmatched. The CDR3 length is 15 residues. The V gene's germline CDR1 is SGHRS and CDR2 YFSETQ. CDR3 in amino acids: CASSTGQGAYNEQFF. In DNA, the CDR3 is TGCGCCAGCAGCACGGGACAGGGGGCCTACAATGAGCAGTTCTTC.

This clonotype was counted many times. The chain couples TRBV9 to TRBJ2-1, with TRBD2 matching over 7 bases. V shed 5 bases and J 0 bases; nucleotides not matched to a gene: 2. The germline gives CDR1 SGDLS, CDR2 YYNGEE. This CDR3 contains 14 residues. The CDR3 loop is CASSGGDSYNEQFF. The CDR3 region has the DNA TGTGCCAGCAGTGGGGGGGACTCCTACAATGAGCAGTTCTTC.

The CDR3 protein is CASSLVRRQQLSGANVLTF. CDR3 DNA sequence: TGCGCCAGCAGCTTGGTTCGGCGACAGCAACTCTCTGGGGCCAACGTCCTGACTTTC. The J gene is TRBJ2-6, the V gene TRBV5-1, with a tentative D call TRBD1 (5 bases). V shed 0 bases and J shed 0 bases, with 16 bases lying between them. Germline-derived CDR1 and CDR2 are SGHRS and YFSETQ. CDR3 length: 19 amino acids.

V usage is TRBV7-9 and J usage is TRBJ2-7; D is unresolved. CDR1 and CDR2 (germline): SEHNR, FQNEAQ (reference sequence). The CDR3 runs to 14 residues. Between the trimmed V and J ends, which lost 1 base and 0 bases, there was a span of 7 bases. This CDR3 is CASSLDGRSYEQYF. In DNA, the CDR3 is TGTGCCAGCAGCTTAGACGGTCGCTCCTACGAGCAGTACTTC. The whole variable domain, remainder taken from reference TRBV7-9 and TRBJ2-7, is DTGVSQNPRHKITKRGQNVTFRCDPISEHNRLYWYRQTLGQGPEFLTYFQNEAQLEKSRLLSDRFSAERPKGSFSTLEIQRTEQGDSAMYLCASSLDGRSYEQYFGPGTRLTVT.

Ten or more counts support this clonotype. The gene calls are TRBV7-9 and TRBJ1-2, with TRBD1 as a possible D gene (5 bases). Germline V gives CDR1 SEHNR, CDR2 FQNEAQ (reference sequence). The V and J ends lost 1 base and 6 bases respectively, with 21 bases between them. This CDR3 comprises 17 residues. CDR3 in amino acids: CASSLVKTVGKFDGYTF. In DNA, the CDR3 is TGTGCCAGCAGCTTAGTTAAGACAGTAGGCAAATTCGATGGCTACACCTTC.

This clonotype was recorded a few times. This rearrangement joins TRBV7-8 to TRBJ2-1, with 9 bases aligning to TRBD1. This CDR3 has 17 residues. CDR1 is SGHVS, CDR2 FQNEAQ, per germline. V lost 5 bases and J lost 0; bases outside the gene matches: 8. The CDR3 bases are TGTGCCAGCAGCGTGGGACAGGGATTCAGCTCCTACAATGAGCAGTTCTTC. Encoded protein: CASSVGQGFSSYNEQFF.

There are a few counts of this clonotype. V is TRBV16 and J is TRBJ1-1; TRBD1 agrees at 7 bases. The V gene end was trimmed by 1 base and the J gene end by 3 bases; junction bases not matched to a gene: 2. Per the germline V gene, CDR1 is KGHSY and CDR2 is FQNENV. The CDR3 contains 14 residues. This CDR3 reads CASSQFRGHTEAFF. In DNA form, the CDR3 reads TGTGCCAGCAGCCAATTTAGGGGGCACACTGAAGCTTTCTTT.

At least ten counts were recorded for this clonotype. V and J are TRBV2 and TRBJ1-2; D ambiguous. Trimming stripped 5 bases from V and 4 bases from J, with 8 bases between. This CDR3 region has 12 residues. CDR1 is SNHLY and CDR2 is FYNNEI in the germline V gene. The CDR3 protein is CASSPRAYGYTF. Written as DNA, the CDR3 is TGTGCCAGCAGTCCCAGAGCCTATGGCTACACCTTC.

This clonotype has more than one count but fewer than ten. The rearrangement joins TRBV12-3 or TRBV12-4 to TRBJ2-7; D is uncertain. The CDR3 runs 12 residues. The V and J ends lost 5 bases and 6 bases respectively, with 11 bases between them. The CDR3 protein is CASSGYSREQYF. CDR3 bases: TGTGCCAGCAGTGGTTACTCCCGCGAGCAGTACTTC.

This chain links TRBV5-1 with TRBJ2-5; the D is unclear. Trimming shortened V by 4 bases and J by 5 bases, and 15 bases separated the two germline ends. The CDR3 covers 14 residues. Germline V CDR1 and CDR2: SGHRS, YFSETQ. This chain's CDR3 is CASSGDAVGETQYF. Here the CDR3 DNA reads TGCGCCAGCAGCGGAGACGCGGTCGGCGAGACCCAGTACTTC.

This clonotype was observed a few times. This chain joins TRBV6-2 or TRBV6-3 and TRBJ2-2; D not resolved. The germline gives CDR1 MNHEY, CDR2 SVGEGT. CDR3 size: 14 residues. V was shortened by 0 bases and J by 3 bases, with 5 bases between the two germline ends. The CDR3 DNA reads as TGTGCCAGCAGTTACTCGTCCGACACCGGGGAGCTGTTTTTT. Translation gives CASSYSSDTGELFF.

This clonotype was detected a few times. This chain joins TRBV5-1 and TRBJ2-5; either TRBD1 or TRBD2 may supply D (6 bases each). This CDR3 region has 15 residues. V dropped 1 base and J dropped 1 base, with 11 bases sitting between them. CDR1 SGHRS and CDR2 YFSETQ come from the germline V gene. CDR3 DNA: TGCGCCAGCAGCTTGTATGGGGGGCTCCAAGAGACCCAGTACTTC. Amino acids: CASSLYGGLQETQYF. Full variable domain (outside the CDR3, taken from reference TRBV5-1 and TRBJ2-5): KAGVTQTPRYLIKTRGQQVTLSCSPISGHRSVSWYQQTPGQGLQFLFEYFSETQRNKGNFPGRFSGRQFSNSRSEMNVSTLELGDSALYLCASSLYGGLQETQYFGPGTRLLVL.

This rearrangement joins TRBV27 to TRBJ1-1; no reliable D call. This CDR3 comprises 13 residues. CDR1 and CDR2 (germline): MNHEY, SMNVEV (reference sequence). V was pared by 7 bases and J by 4 bases, with 13 bases between. CDR3 amino acids: CASINYGSTEAFF. The CDR3 nucleotides read TGTGCCAGCATTAACTACGGGAGCACTGAAGCTTTCTTT.

This clonotype was picked up many times. The chain recombines TRBV6-5 with TRBJ1-4; D is undetermined. The ends were cut back, 2 bases at V and 8 bases at J, with 15 bases in the middle. CDR1 is MNHEY and CDR2 is SVGAGI in the germline V gene. The CDR3 totals 15 residues. CDR3 protein: CASSYDGYRPEKLFF. The CDR3 nucleotides are TGTGCCAGCAGTTACGACGGATACCGCCCCGAAAAACTGTTTTTT.

The chain combines TRBV18 with TRBJ2-1; D gene ambiguous. Germline V gene sequence: CDR1 KGHSH, CDR2 LQKENI. V was shortened by 2 bases and J by 7 bases, with 9 bases between the two germline ends. The CDR3 contains 13 residues. CDR3 sequence: CASSPGTLNEQFF. The CDR3 DNA is TGTGCCAGCTCACCAGGAACGTTAAATGAGCAGTTCTTC.

The rearrangement joins TRBV6-2 or TRBV6-3 to TRBJ2-2; unclear D gene. The CDR3 loop spans 14 amino acids. V dropped 0 bases and J dropped 3 bases, with 5 bases sitting between them. Germline V CDR1 and CDR2: MNHEY, SVGEGT. The DNA for the CDR3 is TGTGCCAGCAGTTACTCCCCGGACACCGGGGAGCTGTTTTTT. It specifies CASSYSPDTGELFF.

The V call is TRBV27, the J call TRBJ1-2, with D perhaps TRBD1 (5 bases). Germline V lookup: CDR1 MNHEY, CDR2 SMNVEV (reference sequence). The CDR3 loop spans 14 amino acids. V was shortened by 6 bases and J by 4 bases, with 15 bases between the two germline ends. CDR3 bases: TGTGCCAGCAGGGTTGGGGGAACTATCTATGGCTACACCTTC. It specifies CASRVGGTIYGYTF.

This chain uses TRBV7-2 with TRBJ1-2; D perhaps matches TRBD1 (6 bases). CDR3 length equals 12 residues. V dropped 5 bases and J dropped 8 bases, with 12 bases sitting between them. CDR1 SGHTA and CDR2 FQGNSA come from the germline V gene. DNA for the CDR3: TGTGCCAGCAGCCCACAGGGAAAAGGCTACACCTTC. It yields the protein CASSPQGKGYTF. The whole variable domain, filled in from reference TRBV7-2 and TRBJ1-2, reads GAGVSQSPSNKVTEKGKDVELRCDPISGHTALYWYRQSLGQGLEFLIYFQGNSAPDKSGLPSDRFSAERTGGSVSTLTIQRTQQEDSAVYLCASSPQGKGYTFGSGTRLTVV.

The J gene is TRBJ2-5, the V gene TRBV29-1; tentatively, D is TRBD1 or TRBD2 (7 bases each). The V gene lost 4 bases and the J gene lost 1 base, with 19 bases spanning the gap. The CDR3 is 16 residues long. Per the germline V gene, CDR1 is SQVTM and CDR2 is ANQGSEA. The CDR3 loop reads CSVGRGRGLGQETQYF. The DNA of the CDR3 is TGCAGCGTTGGTCGGGGGAGGGGGCTCGGCCAAGAGACCCAGTACTTC.

Only a few counts were recorded for this clonotype. The V and J genes are TRBV20-1 and TRBJ2-7, with D perhaps TRBD1 (6 bases). Per germline, CDR1 DFQATT and CDR2 SNEGSKA (reference sequence). The CDR3 consists of 14 residues. The V and J ends lost 6 bases and 5 bases respectively, with 20 bases between them. The CDR3 bases are TGCAGTGCGAACCCAGGGGCTGCCAGCCACGAGCAGTACTTC. Translating it yields CSANPGAASHEQYF.

This chain links TRBV6-5 with TRBJ2-1, with 14 bases matching TRBD2. Trimming cost V 0 bases and J 9 bases; bases outside gene matches: 4. Germline CDR1 is MNHEY and CDR2 is SVGAGI. The CDR3 loop spans 16 amino acids. The CDR3 protein is CASSYSGLAGVGEQFF. DNA of the CDR3: TGTGCCAGCAGTTACTCGGGACTAGCGGGGGTCGGTGAGCAGTTCTTC.

This clonotype was seen repeatedly, ten times or more. The chain uses TRBV29-1 and TRBJ2-3; perhaps TRBD2 as D (6 bases). The length of the CDR3 is 13 residues. Trimming pared 6 bases from V and 0 bases from J, leaving 10 bases between. Looked up from germline, CDR1 is SQVTM and CDR2 is ANQGSEA. The chain's CDR3 is CSVSSGSTDTQYF. CDR3 sequence (DNA): TGCAGCGTCTCAAGCGGGAGCACAGATACGCAGTATTTT.

The gene calls are TRBV12-3 or TRBV12-4 and TRBJ2-7; no firm D call. V lost 6 bases to trimming and J lost 3 bases, with 15 bases between them. The CDR3 is made up of 14 amino acids. The CDR3 loop reads CASSPPRPHYEQYF. The CDR3 bases are TGTGCCAGCAGCCCTCCCAGGCCTCACTACGAGCAGTACTTC.

The chain joins TRBV11-2 to TRBJ2-3; D possibly uses TRBD1 or TRBD2 (5 bases each). The germline CDR1 and CDR2 sequences are SGHAT and FQNNGV. The V gene lost 5 bases and the J gene lost 7 bases, with 13 bases spanning the gap. This CDR3 is 13 amino acids long. In DNA, the CDR3 is TGTGCCAGCAGCCGGGACCAGCGCTATACGCAGTATTTT. Its protein is CASSRDQRYTQYF.

The genes are TRBV5-1 and TRBJ2-7; D may be TRBD1 (5 bases). This CDR3 contains 18 residues. Trimming stripped 1 base from V and 2 bases from J, with 22 bases between. From germline, CDR1 is SGHRS and CDR2 YFSETQ. The CDR3 nucleotides read TGCGCCAGCAGCTTGTATGGACAAGGCCCTGTATCAGCCTACGAGCAGTACTTC. Translation: CASSLYGQGPVSAYEQYF.